The TCR beta chain described here comes from a study of patients and donors after allogeneic stem cell transplantation. V was pared by 1 base and J by 1 base, with 1 base between. Germline V gene sequence: CDR1 DFQATT, CDR2 SNEGSKA (reference sequence). The CDR3 covers 12 residues. MiXCR, applied by TCRdb to the RT-PCR reads, yields one record per CDR3 protein. The sample includes about 960,000 distinct CDR3 sequences, more than 15% of them seen just once. V usage is TRBV20-1 and J usage is TRBJ1-4; the D is unclear. The sequenced material came from blood, either unsorted or a sorted T cell fraction (not recorded which). The sequence was obtained from a human donor who was either an allogeneic HSCT recipient or a stem cell or donor lymphocyte infusion donor (not recorded which). It is not recorded whose cells these are; they may come from a transplant donor. CDR3 protein: CSARVTNEKLFF. The CDR3 DNA sequence: TGCAGTGCTAGAGTAACTAATGAAAAACTGTTTTTT.